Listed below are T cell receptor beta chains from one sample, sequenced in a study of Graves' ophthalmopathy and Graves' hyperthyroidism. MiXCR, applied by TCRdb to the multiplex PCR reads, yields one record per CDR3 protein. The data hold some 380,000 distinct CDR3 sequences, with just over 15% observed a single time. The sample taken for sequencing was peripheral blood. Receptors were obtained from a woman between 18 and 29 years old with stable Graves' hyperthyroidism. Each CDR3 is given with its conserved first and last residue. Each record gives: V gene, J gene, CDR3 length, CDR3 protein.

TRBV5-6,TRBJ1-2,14,CASSFVTANYGYTF
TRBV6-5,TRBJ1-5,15,CASSFYRESGQPQHF
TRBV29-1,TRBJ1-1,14,CSVLERTSGTEAFF
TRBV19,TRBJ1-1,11,CASDRDTEAFF
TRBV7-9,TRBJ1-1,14,CASSLGQGPEAAFF
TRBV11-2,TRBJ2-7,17,CASSLGGVSGLDYEQYF
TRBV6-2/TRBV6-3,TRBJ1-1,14,CASKTVQLNTEAFF
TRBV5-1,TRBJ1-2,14,CASSLAGLSYGYTF
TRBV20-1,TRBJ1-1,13,CSARRAWDTEAFF
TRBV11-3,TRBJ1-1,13,CASTYGGNTEAFF
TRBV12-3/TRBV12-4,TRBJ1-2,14,CASSLPSPGGGYTF
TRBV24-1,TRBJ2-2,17,CATVYWSQGQNTGELFF
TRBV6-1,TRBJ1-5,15,CASIPGTGGNQPQHF
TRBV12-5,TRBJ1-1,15,CASGLRGQGCSEAFF
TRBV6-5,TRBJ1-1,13,CASSRGEATEAFF
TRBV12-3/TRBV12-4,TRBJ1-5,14,CASGRADSNQPQHF
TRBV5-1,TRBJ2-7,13,CASSLEPLYEQYF
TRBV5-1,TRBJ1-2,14,CASSLVGQHYGYTF
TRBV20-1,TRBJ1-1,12,CSAANGGTEAFF
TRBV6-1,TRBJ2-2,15,CASTPGLAGAGELFF
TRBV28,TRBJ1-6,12,CASSAPGSPLHF
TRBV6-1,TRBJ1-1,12,CASSAYRTEAFF
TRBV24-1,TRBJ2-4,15,CATSGEPGQGTIQYF
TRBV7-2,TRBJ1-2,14,CASSLVQGYYGYTF
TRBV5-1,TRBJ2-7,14,CASSRGTTLYEQYF
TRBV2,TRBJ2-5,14,CASNLDSSKETQYF
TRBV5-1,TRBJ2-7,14,CASSTGTGDSEQYF
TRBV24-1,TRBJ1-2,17,CATSDSQDRVGLYGYTF
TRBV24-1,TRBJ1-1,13,CAVNNGGGSEAFF
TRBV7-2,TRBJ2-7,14,CASTGLAVSYEQYF
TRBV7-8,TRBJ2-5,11,CAWSVGETQYF
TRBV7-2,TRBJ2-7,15,CASSFSRDRAYEQYF
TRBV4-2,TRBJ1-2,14,CASSQGRREEGYTF
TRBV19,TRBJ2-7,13,CARRHRSSYEQYF
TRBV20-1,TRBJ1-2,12,CSASRGNYGYTF
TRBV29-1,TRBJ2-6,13,CSVDNPTGNVLTF
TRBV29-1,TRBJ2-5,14,CSVEEGGGAETQYF
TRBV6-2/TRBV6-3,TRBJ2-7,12,CASTHRTGEQYF
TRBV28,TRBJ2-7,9,CASGGEQYF
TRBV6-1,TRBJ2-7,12,CAVGLGVAEQYF
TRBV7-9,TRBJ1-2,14,CASSSRQGAYGYTF
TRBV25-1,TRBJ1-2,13,CASSGNENYGYTF
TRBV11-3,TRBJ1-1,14,CASSKLGVNTEAFF
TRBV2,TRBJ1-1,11,CASRGGIEAFF
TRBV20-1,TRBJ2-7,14,CSARDIDRSNEQYF
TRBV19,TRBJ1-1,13,CASSTVLGTEAFF
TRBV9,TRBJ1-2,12,CASERINYGYTF
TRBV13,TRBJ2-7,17,CASSLEGWGQPTYEQYF
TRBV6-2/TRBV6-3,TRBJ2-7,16,CASSYHTGGSGNEQYF
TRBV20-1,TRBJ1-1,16,CSARGGGRGLNTEAFF
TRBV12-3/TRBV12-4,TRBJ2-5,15,CASSLARRGGETQYF
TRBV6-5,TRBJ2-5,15,CASSGPDRVQETQYF
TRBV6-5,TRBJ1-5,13,CASNRQGDQPQHF
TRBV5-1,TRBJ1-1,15,CASSLQGARETEAFF
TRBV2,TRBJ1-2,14,CASSGQGSGYGYTF
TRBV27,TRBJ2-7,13,CASWRDRGVEQYF
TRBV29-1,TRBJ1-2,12,CSGGREKDGYTF